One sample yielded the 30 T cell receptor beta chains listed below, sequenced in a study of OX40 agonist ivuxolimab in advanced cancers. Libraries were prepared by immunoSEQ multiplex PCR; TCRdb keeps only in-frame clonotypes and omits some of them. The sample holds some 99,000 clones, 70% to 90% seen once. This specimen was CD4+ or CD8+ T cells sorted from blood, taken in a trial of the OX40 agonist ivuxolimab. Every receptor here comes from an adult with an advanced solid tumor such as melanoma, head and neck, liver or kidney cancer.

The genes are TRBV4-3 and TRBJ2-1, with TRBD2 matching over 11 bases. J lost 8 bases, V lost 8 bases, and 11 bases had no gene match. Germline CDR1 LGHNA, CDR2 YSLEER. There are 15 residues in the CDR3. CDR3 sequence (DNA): TGCGCCAGCGGCCTAGCGGGGGGTAATGCACATGAGCAGTTCTTC. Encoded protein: CASGLAGGNAHEQFF.

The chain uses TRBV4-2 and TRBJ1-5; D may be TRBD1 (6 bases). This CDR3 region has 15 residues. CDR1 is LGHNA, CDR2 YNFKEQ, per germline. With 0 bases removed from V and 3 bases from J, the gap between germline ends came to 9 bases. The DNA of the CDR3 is TGTGCCAGCAGCCAAGATTGGGACATCAATCAGCCCCAGCATTTT. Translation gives CASSQDWDINQPQHF.

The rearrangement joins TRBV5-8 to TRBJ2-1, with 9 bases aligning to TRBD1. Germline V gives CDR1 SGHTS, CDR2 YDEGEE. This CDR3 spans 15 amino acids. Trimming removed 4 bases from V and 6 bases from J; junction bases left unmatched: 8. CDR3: CASSPRDRDSNEQFF. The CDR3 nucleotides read TGTGCCAGCAGCCCCCGGGACAGGGATTCCAATGAGCAGTTCTTC. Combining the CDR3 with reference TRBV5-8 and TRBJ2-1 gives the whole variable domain EAGVTQSPTHLIKTRGQQATLRCSPISGHTSVYWYQQALGLGLQFLLWYDEGEERNRGNFPPRFSGRQFPNYSSELNVNALELEDSALYLCASSPRDRDSNEQFFGPGTRLTVL.

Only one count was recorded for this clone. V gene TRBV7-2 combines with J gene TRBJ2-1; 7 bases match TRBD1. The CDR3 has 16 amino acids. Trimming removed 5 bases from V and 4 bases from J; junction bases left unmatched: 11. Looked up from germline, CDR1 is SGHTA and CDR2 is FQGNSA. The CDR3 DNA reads TGTGCCAGCAGCGCATCGGGACAGACCAGATACAATGAGCAGTTCTTC. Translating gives CASSASGQTRYNEQFF.

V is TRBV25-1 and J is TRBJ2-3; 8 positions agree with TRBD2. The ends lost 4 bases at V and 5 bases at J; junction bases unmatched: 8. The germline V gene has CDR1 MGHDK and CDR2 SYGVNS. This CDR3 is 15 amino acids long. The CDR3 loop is CASSGSAGVGDTQYF. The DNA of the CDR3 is TGTGCCAGCAGTGGATCAGCGGGGGTCGGAGATACGCAGTATTTT.

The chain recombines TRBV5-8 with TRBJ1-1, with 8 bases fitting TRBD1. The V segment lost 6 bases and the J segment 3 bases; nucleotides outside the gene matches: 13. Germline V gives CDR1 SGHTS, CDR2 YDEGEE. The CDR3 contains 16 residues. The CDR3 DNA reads TGTGCCAGCATACGGGATGTGGACAGGGTGGACACTGAAGCTTTCTTT. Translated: CASIRDVDRVDTEAFF.

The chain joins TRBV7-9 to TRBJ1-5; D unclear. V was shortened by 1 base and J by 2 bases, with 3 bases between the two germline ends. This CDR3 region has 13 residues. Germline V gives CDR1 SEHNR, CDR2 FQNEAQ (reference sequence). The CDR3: CASSLDGNQPQHF. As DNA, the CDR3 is TGTGCCAGCAGCTTAGATGGCAATCAGCCCCAGCATTTT. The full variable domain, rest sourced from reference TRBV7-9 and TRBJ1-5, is DTGVSQNPRHKITKRGQNVTFRCDPISEHNRLYWYRQTLGQGPEFLTYFQNEAQLEKSRLLSDRFSAERPKGSFSTLEIQRTEQGDSAMYLCASSLDGNQPQHFGDGTRLSIL.

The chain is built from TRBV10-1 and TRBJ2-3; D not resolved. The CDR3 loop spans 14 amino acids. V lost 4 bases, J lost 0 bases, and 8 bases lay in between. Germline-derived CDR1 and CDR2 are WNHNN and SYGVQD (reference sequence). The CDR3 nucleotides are TGCGCCAGCAGTGGACCCGCTAGCACAGATACGCAGTATTTT. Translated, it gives CASSGPASTDTQYF.

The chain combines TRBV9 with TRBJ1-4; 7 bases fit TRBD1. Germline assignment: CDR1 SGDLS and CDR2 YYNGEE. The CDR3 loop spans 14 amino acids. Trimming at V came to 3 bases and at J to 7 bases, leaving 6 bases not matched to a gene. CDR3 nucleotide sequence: TGTGCCAGCAGCGAGGGGGCTCCGGGTGAAAAACTGTTTTTT. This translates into CASSEGAPGEKLFF.

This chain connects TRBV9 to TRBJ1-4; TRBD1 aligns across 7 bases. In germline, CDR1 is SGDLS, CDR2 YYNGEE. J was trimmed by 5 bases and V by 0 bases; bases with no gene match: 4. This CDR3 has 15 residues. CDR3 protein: CASSVGDSRNEKLFF. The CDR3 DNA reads TGTGCCAGCAGCGTAGGGGACAGCCGAAATGAAAAACTGTTTTTT. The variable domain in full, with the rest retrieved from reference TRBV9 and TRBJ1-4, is DSGVTQTPKHLITATGQRVTLRCSPRSGDLSVYWYQQSLDQGLQFLIQYYNGEERAKGNILERFSAQQFPDLHSELNLSSLELGDSALYFCASSVGDSRNEKLFFGSGTQLSVL.

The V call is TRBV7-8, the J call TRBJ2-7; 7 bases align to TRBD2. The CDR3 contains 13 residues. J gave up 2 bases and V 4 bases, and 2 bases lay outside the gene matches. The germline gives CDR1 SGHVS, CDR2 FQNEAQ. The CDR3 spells CASSSGGAYEQYF. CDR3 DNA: TGTGCCAGCAGCTCGGGGGGAGCCTACGAGCAGTACTTC.

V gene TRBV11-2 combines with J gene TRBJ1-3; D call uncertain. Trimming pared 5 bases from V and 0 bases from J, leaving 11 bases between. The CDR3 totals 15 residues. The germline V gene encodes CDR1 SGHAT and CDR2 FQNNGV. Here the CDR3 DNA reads TGTGCCAGCAGCCTCCAGTTCGACTCTGGAAACACCATATATTTT. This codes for CASSLQFDSGNTIYF.

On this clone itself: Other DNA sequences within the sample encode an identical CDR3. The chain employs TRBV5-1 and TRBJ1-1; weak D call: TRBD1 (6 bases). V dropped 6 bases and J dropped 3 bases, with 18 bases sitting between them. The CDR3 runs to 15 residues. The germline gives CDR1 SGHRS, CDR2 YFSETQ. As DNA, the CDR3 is TGCGCCAGCAACCACTGGGGGCGGGGGGACACTGAAGCTTTCTTT. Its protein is CASNHWGRGDTEAFF.

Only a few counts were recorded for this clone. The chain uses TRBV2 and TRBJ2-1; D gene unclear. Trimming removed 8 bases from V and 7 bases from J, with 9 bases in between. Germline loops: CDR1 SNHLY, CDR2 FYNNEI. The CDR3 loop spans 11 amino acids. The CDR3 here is CASQWRNEQFF. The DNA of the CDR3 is TGTGCCAGCCAGTGGCGGAATGAGCAGTTCTTC.

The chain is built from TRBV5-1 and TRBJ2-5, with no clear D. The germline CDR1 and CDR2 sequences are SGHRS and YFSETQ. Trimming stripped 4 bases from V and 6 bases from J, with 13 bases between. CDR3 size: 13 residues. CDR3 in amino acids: CASSAHIGKTQYF. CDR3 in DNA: TGCGCCAGCAGCGCCCACATAGGGAAGACCCAGTACTTC.

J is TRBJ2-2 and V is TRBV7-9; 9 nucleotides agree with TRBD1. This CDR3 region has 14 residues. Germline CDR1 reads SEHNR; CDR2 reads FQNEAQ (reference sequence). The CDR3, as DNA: TGTGCTTGGCAGGGACAGGGTGGCACCGGGGAGCTGTTTTTT. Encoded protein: CAWQGQGGTGELFF.

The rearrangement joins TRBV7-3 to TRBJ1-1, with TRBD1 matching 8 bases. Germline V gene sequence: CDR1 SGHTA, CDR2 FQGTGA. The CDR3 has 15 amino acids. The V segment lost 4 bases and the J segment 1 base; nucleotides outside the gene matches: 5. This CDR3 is CASSSGTGGNTEAFF. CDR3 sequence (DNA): TGTGCCAGCAGCTCCGGGACAGGTGGGAACACTGAAGCTTTCTTT.

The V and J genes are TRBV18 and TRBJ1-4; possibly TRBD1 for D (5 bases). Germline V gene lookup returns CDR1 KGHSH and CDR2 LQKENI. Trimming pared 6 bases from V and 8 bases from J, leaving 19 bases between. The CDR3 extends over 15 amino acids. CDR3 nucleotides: TGTGCCAGCTCCGTCGGTCGAGGGGCCAGCGAAAAACTGTTTTTT. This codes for CASSVGRGASEKLFF. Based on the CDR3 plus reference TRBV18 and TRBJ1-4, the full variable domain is NAGVMQNPRHLVRRRGQEARLRCSPMKGHSHVYWYRQLPEEGLKFMVYLQKENIIDESGMPKERFSAEFPKEGPSILRIQQVVRGDSAAYFCASSVGRGASEKLFFGSGTQLSVL.

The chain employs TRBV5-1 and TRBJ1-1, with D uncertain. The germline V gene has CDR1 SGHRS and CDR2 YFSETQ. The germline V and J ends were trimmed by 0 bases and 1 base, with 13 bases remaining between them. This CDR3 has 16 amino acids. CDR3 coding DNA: TGCGCCAGCAGCTTGGGCCCGGGAGGGTCGAACACTGAAGCTTTCTTT. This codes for CASSLGPGGSNTEAFF.

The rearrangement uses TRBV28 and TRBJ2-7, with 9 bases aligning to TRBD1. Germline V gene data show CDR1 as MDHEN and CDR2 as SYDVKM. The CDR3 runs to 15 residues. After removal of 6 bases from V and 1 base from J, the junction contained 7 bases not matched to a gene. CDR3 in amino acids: CASRLPGQGSYEQYF. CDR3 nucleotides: TGTGCCAGCAGACTACCGGGACAGGGTTCCTACGAGCAGTACTTC.

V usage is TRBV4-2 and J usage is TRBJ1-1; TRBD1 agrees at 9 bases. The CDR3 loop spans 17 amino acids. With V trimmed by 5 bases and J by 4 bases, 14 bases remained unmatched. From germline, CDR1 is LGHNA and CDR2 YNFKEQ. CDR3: CASSYLGQGRVGTEAFF. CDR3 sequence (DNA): TGTGCCAGCAGCTACCTAGGACAGGGGCGCGTAGGCACTGAAGCTTTCTTT.

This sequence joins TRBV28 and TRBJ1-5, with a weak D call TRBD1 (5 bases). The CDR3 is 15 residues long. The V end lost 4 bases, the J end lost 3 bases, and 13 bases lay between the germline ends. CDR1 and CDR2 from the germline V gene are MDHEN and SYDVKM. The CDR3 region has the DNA TGTGCCAGCAGTTCCCGACAGACCTACAATCAGCCCCAGCATTTT. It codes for CASSSRQTYNQPQHF. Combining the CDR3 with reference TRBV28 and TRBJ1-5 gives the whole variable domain DVKVTQSSRYLVKRTGEKVFLECVQDMDHENMFWYRQDPGLGLRLIYFSYDVKMKEKGDIPEGYSVSREKKERFSLILESASTNQTSMYLCASSSRQTYNQPQHFGDGTRLSIL.

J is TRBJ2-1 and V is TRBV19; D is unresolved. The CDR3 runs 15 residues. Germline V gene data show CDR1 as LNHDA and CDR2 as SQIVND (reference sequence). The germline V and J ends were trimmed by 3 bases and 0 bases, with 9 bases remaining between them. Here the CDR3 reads CASSIGKPSYNEQFF. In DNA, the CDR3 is TGTGCCAGTAGTATTGGGAAGCCCTCCTACAATGAGCAGTTCTTC.

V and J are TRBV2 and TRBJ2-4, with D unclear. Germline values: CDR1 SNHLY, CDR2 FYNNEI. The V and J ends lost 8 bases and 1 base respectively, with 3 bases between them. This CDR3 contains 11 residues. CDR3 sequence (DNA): TGTGCCAGCCGCGCCAAAAACATTCAGTACTTC. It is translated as CASRAKNIQYF.

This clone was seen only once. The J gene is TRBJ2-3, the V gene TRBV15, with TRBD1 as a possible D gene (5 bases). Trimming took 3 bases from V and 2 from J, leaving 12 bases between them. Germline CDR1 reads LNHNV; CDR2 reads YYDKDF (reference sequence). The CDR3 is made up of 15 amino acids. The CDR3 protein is CATSSSPGSTDTQYF. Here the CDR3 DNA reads TGTGCCACCAGCAGTAGCCCAGGGTCCACAGATACGCAGTATTTT. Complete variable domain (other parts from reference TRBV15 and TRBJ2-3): DAMVIQNPRYQVTQFGKPVTLSCSQTLNHNVMYWYQQKSSQAPKLLFHYYDKDFNNEADTPDNFQSRRPNTSFCFLDIRSPGLGDTAMYLCATSSSPGSTDTQYFGPGTRLTVL.

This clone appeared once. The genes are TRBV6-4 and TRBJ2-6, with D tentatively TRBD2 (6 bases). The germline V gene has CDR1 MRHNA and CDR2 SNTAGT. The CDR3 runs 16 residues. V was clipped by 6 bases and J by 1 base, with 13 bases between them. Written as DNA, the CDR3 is TGTGCCAGCAGCCCTGGGACTTCATCTGGGGCCAACGTCCTGACTTTC. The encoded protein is CASSPGTSSGANVLTF.

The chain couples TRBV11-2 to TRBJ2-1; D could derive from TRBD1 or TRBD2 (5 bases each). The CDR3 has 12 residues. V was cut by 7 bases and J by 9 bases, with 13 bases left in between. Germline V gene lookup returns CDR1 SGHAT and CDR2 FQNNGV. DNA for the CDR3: TGTGCCAGCACCAAAGTGGGGGTTGAGCAGTTCTTC. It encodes CASTKVGVEQFF.

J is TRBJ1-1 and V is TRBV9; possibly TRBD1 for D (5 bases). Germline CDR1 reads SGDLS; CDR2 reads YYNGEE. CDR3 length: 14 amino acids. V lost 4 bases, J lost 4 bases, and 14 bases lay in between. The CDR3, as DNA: TGTGCCAGCAGCCCCACGGGTCAGGGCACTGAAGCTTTCTTT. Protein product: CASSPTGQGTEAFF. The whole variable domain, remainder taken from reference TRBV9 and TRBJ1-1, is DSGVTQTPKHLITATGQRVTLRCSPRSGDLSVYWYQQSLDQGLQFLIQYYNGEERAKGNILERFSAQQFPDLHSELNLSSLELGDSALYFCASSPTGQGTEAFFGQGTRLTVV.

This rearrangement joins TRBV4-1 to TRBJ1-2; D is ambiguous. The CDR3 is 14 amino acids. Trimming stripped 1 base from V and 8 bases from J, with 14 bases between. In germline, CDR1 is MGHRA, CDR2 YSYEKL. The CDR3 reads CASSQVQTRSGYTF. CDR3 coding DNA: TGCGCCAGCAGCCAAGTTCAAACCAGGAGCGGCTACACCTTC.

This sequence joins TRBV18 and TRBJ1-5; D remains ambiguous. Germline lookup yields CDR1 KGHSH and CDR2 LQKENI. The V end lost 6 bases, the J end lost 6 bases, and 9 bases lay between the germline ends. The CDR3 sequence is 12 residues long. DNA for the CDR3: TGTGCCAGCTCTCGTGGTGGTCAGCCCCAGCATTTT. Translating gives CASSRGGQPQHF.